This passage covers 18 T cell receptor beta chains from one sample sequenced in a study of control samples from healthy donors and cancer patients (dated by TCRdb to 2018 to 2021). The library came from the immunoSEQ multiplex PCR assay. Held by TCRdb, this immuneACCESS table contains in-frame sequences only and omits some clones. Under half of the omission traces to an unresolved V gene where checked; the cause of the rest is unknown. A total of 150,000 to 200,000 clones appear in this sample, 75% to 95% of them only once. In total, the top ten clones hold 2% to 2.5% of the sample. Sequenced input: blood. These receptor sequences come from a woman in her forties in good health.

In regard to this clone: The sample has other DNA sequences that encode this CDR3 too. This chain connects TRBV11-2 to TRBJ1-1, with D unclear. Germline V CDR1 and CDR2: SGHAT, FQNNGV. This CDR3 spans 13 amino acids. V was trimmed by 1 base and J by 0 bases, leaving 3 bases between them. The CDR3 sequence is CASSLGLNTEAFF. For the CDR3, the DNA is TGTGCCAGCAGCTTAGGCTTGAACACTGAAGCTTTCTTT.

The chain employs TRBV5-1 and TRBJ1-5, with D possibly matching TRBD1 (6 bases). The CDR3 runs to 16 residues. Germline V gene lookup returns CDR1 SGHRS and CDR2 YFSETQ. Deletions cut 0 bases from V and 5 bases from J, with 15 bases between. CDR3 region: CASSLGPGEGHQPQHF. The CDR3 coding sequence is TGCGCCAGCAGCTTGGGGCCAGGGGAAGGGCATCAGCCCCAGCATTTT.

The chain employs TRBV6-5 and TRBJ2-2, with 7 nucleotides matching TRBD1. CDR1 and CDR2 (germline): MNHEY, SVGAGI. The CDR3 consists of 14 residues. J gave up 7 bases and V 7 bases, and 9 bases lay outside the gene matches. As DNA, the CDR3 is TGTGCCAGCAACACCGGGACAGTGGGCGGGGAGCTGTTTTTT. It specifies CASNTGTVGGELFF.

The J gene is TRBJ2-7, the V gene TRBV18, with D possibly being TRBD1 (6 bases). The CDR3 loop spans 13 amino acids. V gave up 3 bases and J gave up 3 bases, with 9 bases separating them. Germline V gene lookup returns CDR1 KGHSH and CDR2 LQKENI. The CDR3 here is CASSPGAIYEQYF. CDR3 coding DNA: TGTGCCAGCTCACCGGGGGCTATCTACGAGCAGTACTTC. Full variable domain (outside the CDR3, taken from reference TRBV18 and TRBJ2-7): NAGVMQNPRHLVRRRGQEARLRCSPMKGHSHVYWYRQLPEEGLKFMVYLQKENIIDESGMPKERFSAEFPKEGPSILRIQQVVRGDSAAYFCASSPGAIYEQYFGPGTRLTVT.

This clone was detected once. This chain joins TRBV7-9 and TRBJ1-4; TRBD1 matches at 9 bases. The germline CDR1 and CDR2 sequences are SEHNR and FQNEAQ (reference sequence). J lost 16 bases, V lost 5 bases, and 5 bases had no gene match. CDR3 length equals 11 residues. The CDR3 loop reads CASSTGQGRFF. For the CDR3, the DNA is TGTGCCAGCAGCACAGGACAGGGGAGGTTTTTT.

DNA for the CDR3: TGTGCCAGCAGCTTCGGGACTAGCGGGGTGGGTGAGCAGTTCTTC. This codes for CASSFGTSGVGEQFF. The chain joins TRBV7-9 to TRBJ2-1; the match to TRBD2 covers 13 bases. V gave up 3 bases and J gave up 9 bases; unmatched junction bases: 5. The CDR3 is made up of 15 amino acids. Per germline, CDR1 SEHNR and CDR2 FQNEAQ (reference sequence). The entire variable domain, with the rest obtained from reference TRBV7-9 and TRBJ2-1, is as follows: DTGVSQNPRHKITKRGQNVTFRCDPISEHNRLYWYRQTLGQGPEFLTYFQNEAQLEKSRLLSDRFSAERPKGSFSTLEIQRTEQGDSAMYLCASSFGTSGVGEQFFGPGTRLTVL.

This CDR3 reads CASSPRTQPPAGELFF. CDR3 sequence (DNA): TGCGCCAGCAGCCCCCGGACTCAACCGCCCGCCGGGGAGCTGTTTTTT. The chain recombines TRBV4-1 with TRBJ2-2; D is perhaps TRBD2 (5 bases). The CDR3 runs 16 residues. Germline lookup yields CDR1 MGHRA and CDR2 YSYEKL. Trimming cost V 4 bases and J 6 bases, with 18 bases left between them.

This clone occurred once. The V gene is TRBV19, the J gene TRBJ1-1; D remains unclear. V lost 5 bases and J lost 2, with 15 bases in between. The CDR3 has 15 residues. Germline V CDR1 and CDR2: LNHDA, SQIVND (reference sequence). The CDR3 sequence is CASSPSRGTNTEAFF. The CDR3 region has the DNA TGTGCCAGTAGTCCGAGTCGAGGTACAAACACTGAAGCTTTCTTT.

The rearrangement joins TRBV7-9 to TRBJ1-2; no definite D call. The CDR3 runs 13 residues. The germline V gene has CDR1 SEHNR and CDR2 FQNEAQ (reference sequence). V lost 4 bases to trimming and J lost 2 bases, with 8 bases between them. CDR3 sequence (DNA): TGTGCCAGCAGCTCACCAGTAAACTATGGCTACACCTTC. As protein: CASSSPVNYGYTF.

The rearrangement uses TRBV29-1 and TRBJ2-7; D gene unclear. This CDR3 has 12 amino acids. Germline CDR1 is SQVTM and CDR2 is ANQGSEA. The V and J ends lost 7 bases and 3 bases respectively, with 13 bases between them. The CDR3: CSARVDDYEQYF. As DNA, the CDR3 is TGCAGCGCCCGGGTCGACGACTACGAGCAGTACTTC.

This clone appeared once. The CDR3 loop is CASSEETPYEQYF. In DNA, the CDR3 is TGTGCCAGCAGTGAAGAGACCCCTTACGAGCAGTACTTC. The chain couples TRBV6-1 to TRBJ2-7; no definite D call. The CDR3 contains 13 residues. The V end was cut by 1 base, the J end by 4 bases, with 8 bases between. Germline CDR1 MNHNS, CDR2 SASEGT.

The chain carries TRBV6-5 and TRBJ1-2; 9 nucleotides match TRBD1. V gave up 6 bases and J gave up 2 bases; unmatched junction bases: 7. Germline CDR1 reads MNHEY; CDR2 reads SVGAGI. This CDR3 is 15 amino acids long. Written as DNA, the CDR3 is TGTGCCAGCAGCCGACCCGACAGGGGGAACTATGGCTACACCTTC. Protein sequence: CASSRPDRGNYGYTF.

V is TRBV2 and J is TRBJ1-6; unclear D gene. CDR1 SNHLY and CDR2 FYNNEI come from the germline V gene. The V end was cut by 1 base, the J end by 9 bases, with 7 bases between. The length of the CDR3 is 13 residues. CDR3 amino acids: CASSEDLGSPLHF. CDR3 coding DNA: TGTGCCAGCAGTGAAGACTTGGGTTCACCCCTCCACTTT.

The chain couples TRBV27 to TRBJ2-7; no clear D. Trimming stripped 6 bases from V and 3 bases from J, with 9 bases between. This CDR3 has 12 amino acids. Germline CDR1 MNHEY, CDR2 SMNVEV (reference sequence). The CDR3 loop reads CASSLKGYEQYF. The CDR3, as DNA: TGTGCCAGCAGCCTTAAGGGCTACGAGCAGTACTTC.

The chain links TRBV7-2 to TRBJ1-2; D possibly corresponds to TRBD1 (5 bases). Trimming removed 2 bases at V and 8 bases at J, with 12 bases between. Per the germline V gene, CDR1 is SGHTA and CDR2 is FQGNSA. There are 13 residues in the CDR3. The CDR3 nucleotides read TGTGCCAGCAGCTTACGGGGGATTGAGGGCTACACCTTC. Its translation is CASSLRGIEGYTF.

This rearrangement joins TRBV27 to TRBJ2-7, with D unresolved. The V gene lost 3 bases and the J gene lost 7 bases, with 16 bases spanning the gap. The CDR3 spans 14 residues. Germline CDR1 is MNHEY and CDR2 is SMNVEV (reference sequence). The CDR3, as DNA: TGTGCCAGCAGTTTGTACCGACACCCGGAGGAGCAGTACTTC. Its protein product is CASSLYRHPEEQYF.

The V and J genes are TRBV21-1 and TRBJ1-6; the table names TRBD1, a call not compared with the DNA. TRBV21-1 is termed a pseudogene. This CDR3 spans 15 amino acids. CDR3 bases: TGTGCCAGCAGCAAAGACAGAGAGTATAATTCACCCCTCCACTTT. Translation: CASSKDREYNSPLHF.

The chain links TRBV19 to TRBJ1-3; no definite D call. Germline values: CDR1 LNHDA, CDR2 SQIVND (reference sequence). CDR3 length: 15 residues. V shed 3 bases and J shed 0 bases, with 9 bases lying between them. CDR3 DNA sequence: TGTGCCAGTAGTATGGCTGGCAGCTCTGGAAACACCATATATTTT. Its protein product is CASSMAGSSGNTIYF.